This TCR beta chain is from a study of OX40 agonist ivuxolimab in advanced cancers. About the research overall: Enrolled patients in dose escalation had cancers that were hepatocellular carcinoma, melanoma, renal cell or head and neck cancer. It was permissible to have had prior anti-PD-1, anti-PD-L1 or anti-CTLA-4 therapy, and around 43% had some.

Germline values: CDR1 MGHDK, CDR2 SYGVNS. The CDR3 covers 15 residues. V gave up 1 base and J gave up 4 bases, with 11 bases separating them. Study observations and caveats: Individuals who were partial responders at 0.1-3.0 mg/kg had clonal expansion that ranked among the lowest.

Details on this clone: Antigen unknown.

Clones were read by immunoSEQ multiplex PCR, and TCRdb kept only the in-frame ones, dropping some. The repertoire includes under 20,000 clones, 60% to 85% of them detected once, and 33% sits in the top ten. The receptor was isolated from an adult with an advanced solid tumor such as melanoma, head and neck, liver or kidney cancer. The sequencing used CD4+ or CD8+ T cells sorted from blood, collected in a trial of the OX40 agonist ivuxolimab. The J gene is TRBJ2-4, the V gene TRBV25-1; D remains unclear. The CDR3 region has the DNA TGTGCCAGCAGTGAATCCCCAGGACGTAAAAACATTCAGTACTTC. Translated, it gives CASSESPGRKNIQYF.